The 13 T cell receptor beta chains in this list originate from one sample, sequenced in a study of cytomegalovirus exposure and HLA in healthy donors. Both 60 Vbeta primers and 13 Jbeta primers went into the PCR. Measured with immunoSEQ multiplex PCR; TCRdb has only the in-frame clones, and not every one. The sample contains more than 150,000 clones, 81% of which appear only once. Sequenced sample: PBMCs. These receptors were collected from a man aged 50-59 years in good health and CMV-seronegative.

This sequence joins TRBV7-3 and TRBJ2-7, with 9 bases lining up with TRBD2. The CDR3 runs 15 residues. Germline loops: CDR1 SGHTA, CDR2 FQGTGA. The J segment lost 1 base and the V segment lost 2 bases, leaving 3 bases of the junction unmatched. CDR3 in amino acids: CASSLLAGRSYEQYF. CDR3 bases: TGTGCCAGCAGCTTACTAGCGGGGAGATCCTACGAGCAGTACTTC.

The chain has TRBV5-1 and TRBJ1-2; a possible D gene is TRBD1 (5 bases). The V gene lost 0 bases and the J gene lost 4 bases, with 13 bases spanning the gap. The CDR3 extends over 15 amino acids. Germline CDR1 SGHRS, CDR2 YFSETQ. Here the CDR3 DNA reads TGCGCCAGCAGCTTGGAACCCTCGGGGGTCTATGGCTACACCTTC. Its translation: CASSLEPSGVYGYTF.

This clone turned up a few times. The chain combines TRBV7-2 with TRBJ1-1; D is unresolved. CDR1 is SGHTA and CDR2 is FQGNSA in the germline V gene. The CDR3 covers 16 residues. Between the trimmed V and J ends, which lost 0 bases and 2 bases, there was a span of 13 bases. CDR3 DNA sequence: TGTGCCAGCAGCTTAGCAGGCGAGCGGGGTAACACTGAAGCTTTCTTT. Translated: CASSLAGERGNTEAFF.

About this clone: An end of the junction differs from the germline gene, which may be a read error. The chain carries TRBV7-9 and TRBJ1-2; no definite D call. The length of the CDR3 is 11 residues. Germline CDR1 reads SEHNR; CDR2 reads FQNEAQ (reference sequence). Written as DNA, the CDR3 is TGTGCCAGCCATTCGGAGGCGGTTTCCTTCTTC. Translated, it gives CASHSEAVSFF.

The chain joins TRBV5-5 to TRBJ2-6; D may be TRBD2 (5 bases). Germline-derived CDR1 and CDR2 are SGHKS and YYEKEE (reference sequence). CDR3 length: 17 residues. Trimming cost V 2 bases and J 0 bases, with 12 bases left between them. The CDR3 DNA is TGTGCCAGCAGCTTCGAGCGGTGGGACTCTGGGGCCAACGTCCTGACTTTC. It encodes CASSFERWDSGANVLTF.

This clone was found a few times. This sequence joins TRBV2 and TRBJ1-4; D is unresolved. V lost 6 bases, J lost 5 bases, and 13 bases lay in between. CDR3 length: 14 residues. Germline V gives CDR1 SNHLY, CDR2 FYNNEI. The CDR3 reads CASSVAAVNEKLFF. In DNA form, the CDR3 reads TGTGCCAGCAGCGTGGCGGCGGTGAATGAAAAACTGTTTTTT.

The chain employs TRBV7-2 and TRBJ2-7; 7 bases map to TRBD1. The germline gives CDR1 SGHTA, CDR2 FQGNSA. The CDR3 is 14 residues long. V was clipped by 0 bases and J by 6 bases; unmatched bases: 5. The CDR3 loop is CASSLAQGVSEQYF. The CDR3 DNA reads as TGTGCCAGCAGCTTAGCGCAGGGGGTGAGCGAGCAGTACTTC.

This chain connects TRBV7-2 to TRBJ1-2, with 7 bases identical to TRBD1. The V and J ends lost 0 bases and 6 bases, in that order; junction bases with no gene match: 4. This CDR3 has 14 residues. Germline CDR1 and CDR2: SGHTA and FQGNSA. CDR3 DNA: TGTGCCAGCAGCTTAGCGCGTACAGGGGATGGCTACACCTTC. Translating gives CASSLARTGDGYTF. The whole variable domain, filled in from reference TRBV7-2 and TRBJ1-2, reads GAGVSQSPSNKVTEKGKDVELRCDPISGHTALYWYRQSLGQGLEFLIYFQGNSAPDKSGLPSDRFSAERTGGSVSTLTIQRTQQEDSAVYLCASSLARTGDGYTFGSGTRLTVV.

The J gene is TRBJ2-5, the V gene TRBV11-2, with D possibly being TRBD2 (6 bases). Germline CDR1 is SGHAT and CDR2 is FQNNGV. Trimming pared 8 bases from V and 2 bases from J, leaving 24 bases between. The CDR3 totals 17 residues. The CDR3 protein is CASVSWGVKGAQETQYF. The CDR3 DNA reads TGTGCCAGCGTGTCCTGGGGGGTGAAGGGAGCTCAAGAGACCCAGTACTTC.

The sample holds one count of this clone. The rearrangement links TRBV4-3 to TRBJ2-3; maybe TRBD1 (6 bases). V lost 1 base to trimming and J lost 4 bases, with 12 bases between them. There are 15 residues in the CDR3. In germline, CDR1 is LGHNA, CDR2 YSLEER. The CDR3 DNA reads TGCGCCAGCAGCCAAGGAACAGGGACGGCAGATACGCAGTATTTT. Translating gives CASSQGTGTADTQYF.

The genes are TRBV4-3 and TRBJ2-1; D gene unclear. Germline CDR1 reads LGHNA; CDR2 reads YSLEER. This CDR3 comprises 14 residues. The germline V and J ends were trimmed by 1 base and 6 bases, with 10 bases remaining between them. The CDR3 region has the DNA TGCGCCAGCAGCCAAGGAGAACCTTTCAATGAGCAGTTCTTC. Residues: CASSQGEPFNEQFF.

The CDR3 coding sequence is TGTGCCAGCAGCTTAGCGGTCCGGGTCTCTGGAAACACCATATATTTT. Encoded protein: CASSLAVRVSGNTIYF. The chain recombines TRBV7-6 with TRBJ1-3; D is unclear. The V end was cut by 0 bases, the J end by 0 bases, with 9 bases between. Germline CDR1 is SGHVS and CDR2 is FNYEAQ. The CDR3 covers 16 residues.

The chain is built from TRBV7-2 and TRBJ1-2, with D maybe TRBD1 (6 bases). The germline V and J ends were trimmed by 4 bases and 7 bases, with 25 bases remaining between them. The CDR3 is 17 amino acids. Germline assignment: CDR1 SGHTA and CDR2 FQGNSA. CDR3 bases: TGTGCCAGCAGCTCCAATGGACACAGGGTGGGTGGAGCTGGCTACACCTTC. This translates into CASSSNGHRVGGAGYTF.